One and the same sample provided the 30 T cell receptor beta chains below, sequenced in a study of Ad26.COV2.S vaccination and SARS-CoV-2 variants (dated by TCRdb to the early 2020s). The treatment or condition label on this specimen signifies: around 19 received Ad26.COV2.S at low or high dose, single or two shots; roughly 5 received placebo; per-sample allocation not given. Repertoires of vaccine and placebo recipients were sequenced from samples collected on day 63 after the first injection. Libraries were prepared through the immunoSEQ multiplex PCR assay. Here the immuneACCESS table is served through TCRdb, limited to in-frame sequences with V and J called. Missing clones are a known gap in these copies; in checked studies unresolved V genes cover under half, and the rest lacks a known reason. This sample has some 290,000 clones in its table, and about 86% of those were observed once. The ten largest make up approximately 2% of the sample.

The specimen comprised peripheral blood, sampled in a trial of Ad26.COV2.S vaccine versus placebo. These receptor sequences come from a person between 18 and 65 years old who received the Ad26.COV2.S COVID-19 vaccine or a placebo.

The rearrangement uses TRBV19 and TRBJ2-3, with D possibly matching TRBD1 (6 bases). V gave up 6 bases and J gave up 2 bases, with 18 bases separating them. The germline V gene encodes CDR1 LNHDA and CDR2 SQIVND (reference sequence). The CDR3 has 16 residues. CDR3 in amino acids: CASRLRGGAYTDTQYF. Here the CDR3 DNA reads TGTGCCAGTAGGCTTCGAGGGGGAGCCTACACAGATACGCAGTATTTT.

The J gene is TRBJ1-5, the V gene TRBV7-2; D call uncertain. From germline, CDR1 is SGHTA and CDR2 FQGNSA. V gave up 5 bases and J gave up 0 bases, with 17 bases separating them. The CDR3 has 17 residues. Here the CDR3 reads CASSPGGVPSSNQPQHF. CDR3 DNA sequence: TGTGCCAGCAGCCCTGGTGGGGTCCCGAGTAGCAATCAGCCCCAGCATTTT.

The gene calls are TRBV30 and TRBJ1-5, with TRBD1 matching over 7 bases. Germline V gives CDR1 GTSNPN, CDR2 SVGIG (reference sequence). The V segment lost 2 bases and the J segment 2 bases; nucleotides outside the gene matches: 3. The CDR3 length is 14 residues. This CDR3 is CAWSHRGGNQPQHF. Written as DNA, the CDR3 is TGTGCCTGGAGTCACAGGGGTGGCAATCAGCCCCAGCATTTT.

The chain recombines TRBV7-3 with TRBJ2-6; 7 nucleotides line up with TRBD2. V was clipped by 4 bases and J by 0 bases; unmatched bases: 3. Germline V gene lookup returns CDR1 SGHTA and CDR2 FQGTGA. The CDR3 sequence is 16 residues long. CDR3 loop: CASSSGGGSGANVLTF. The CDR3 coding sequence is TGTGCCAGCAGCTCTGGCGGGGGCTCTGGGGCCAACGTCCTGACTTTC.

The CDR3 is CASTLASGELFF. CDR3 nucleotides: TGTGCCAGCACTCTAGCGTCCGGGGAGCTGTTTTTT. V and J are TRBV2 and TRBJ2-2; possible D gene TRBD2, 6 bases. V gave up 7 bases and J gave up 6 bases, with 9 bases separating them. Germline loops: CDR1 SNHLY, CDR2 FYNNEI. The CDR3 spans 12 residues.

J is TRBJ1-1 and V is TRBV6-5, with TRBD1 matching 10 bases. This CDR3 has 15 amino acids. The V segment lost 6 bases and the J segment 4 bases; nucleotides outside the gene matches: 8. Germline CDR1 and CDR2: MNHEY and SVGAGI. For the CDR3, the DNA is TGTGCCAGCAGAGGACCAAGGACAGGGGGCACTGAAGCTTTCTTT. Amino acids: CASRGPRTGGTEAFF.

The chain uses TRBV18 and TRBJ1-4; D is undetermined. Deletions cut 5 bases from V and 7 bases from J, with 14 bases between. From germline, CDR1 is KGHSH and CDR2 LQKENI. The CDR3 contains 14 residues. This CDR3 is CASSKMETSEKLFF. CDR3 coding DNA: TGTGCCAGCTCAAAAATGGAAACGAGTGAAAAACTGTTTTTT.

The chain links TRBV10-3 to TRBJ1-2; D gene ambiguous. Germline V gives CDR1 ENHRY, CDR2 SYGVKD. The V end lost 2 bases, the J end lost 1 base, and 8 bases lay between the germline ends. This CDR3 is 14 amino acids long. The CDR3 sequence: CAISEKMVNYGYTF. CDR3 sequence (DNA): TGTGCCATCAGTGAGAAAATGGTTAACTATGGCTACACCTTC.

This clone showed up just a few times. DNA for the CDR3: TGTGCCTGGAAAGGGGCCGGACTCTACGAGCAGTACTTC. Amino acid sequence: CAWKGAGLYEQYF. V and J are TRBV30 and TRBJ2-7, with D possibly being TRBD1 or TRBD2 (5 bases each). Trimming cost V 4 bases and J 3 bases, with 13 bases left between them. Germline values: CDR1 GTSNPN, CDR2 SVGIG (reference sequence). The CDR3 is 13 residues long.

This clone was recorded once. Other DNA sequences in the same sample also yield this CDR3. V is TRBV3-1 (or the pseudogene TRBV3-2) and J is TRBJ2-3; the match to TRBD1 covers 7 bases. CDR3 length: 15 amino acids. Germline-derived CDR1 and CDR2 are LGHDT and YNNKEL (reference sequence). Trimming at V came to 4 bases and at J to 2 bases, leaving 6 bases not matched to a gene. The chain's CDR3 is CASSPRDRNTDTQYF. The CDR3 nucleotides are TGTGCCAGCAGCCCTAGGGACAGAAACACAGATACGCAGTATTTT.

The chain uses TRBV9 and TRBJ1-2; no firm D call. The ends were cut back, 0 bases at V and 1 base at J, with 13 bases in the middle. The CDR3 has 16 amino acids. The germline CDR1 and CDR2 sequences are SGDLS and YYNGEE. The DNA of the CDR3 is TGTGCCAGCAGCGTAGGCGGTTTGGAATATAACTATGGCTACACCTTC. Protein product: CASSVGGLEYNYGYTF.

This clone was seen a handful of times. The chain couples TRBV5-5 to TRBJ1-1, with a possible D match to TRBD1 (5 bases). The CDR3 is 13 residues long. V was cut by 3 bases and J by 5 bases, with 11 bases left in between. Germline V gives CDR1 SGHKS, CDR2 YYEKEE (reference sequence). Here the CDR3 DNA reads TGTGCCAGCAGCTGGGGACGGTGGACTGAAGCTTTCTTT. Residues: CASSWGRWTEAFF.

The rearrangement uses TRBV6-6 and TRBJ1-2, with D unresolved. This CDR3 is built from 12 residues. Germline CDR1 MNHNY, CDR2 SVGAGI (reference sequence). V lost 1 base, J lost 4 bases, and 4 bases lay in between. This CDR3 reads CASSYLSYGYTF. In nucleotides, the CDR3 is TGTGCCAGCAGTTACTTGTCCTATGGCTACACCTTC.

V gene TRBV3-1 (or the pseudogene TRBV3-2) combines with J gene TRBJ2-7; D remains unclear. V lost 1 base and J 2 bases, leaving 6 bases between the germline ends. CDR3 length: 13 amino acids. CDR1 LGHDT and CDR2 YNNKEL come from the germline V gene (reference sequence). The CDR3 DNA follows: TGTGCCAGCAGCCAAGCCGGAGCCTACGAGCAGTACTTC. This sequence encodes CASSQAGAYEQYF.

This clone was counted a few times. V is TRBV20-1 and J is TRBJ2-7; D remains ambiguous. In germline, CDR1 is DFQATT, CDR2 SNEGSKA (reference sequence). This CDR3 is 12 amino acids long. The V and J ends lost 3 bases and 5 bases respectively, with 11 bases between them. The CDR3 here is CSASGSLDEQYF. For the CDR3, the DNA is TGCAGTGCTAGTGGAAGTCTTGACGAGCAGTACTTC.

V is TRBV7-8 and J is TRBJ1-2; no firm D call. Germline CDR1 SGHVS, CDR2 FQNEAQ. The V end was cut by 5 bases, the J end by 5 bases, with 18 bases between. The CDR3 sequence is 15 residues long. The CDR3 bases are TGTGCCAGCAGCCCGAGCACGACGAACCTTTATGGCTACACCTTC. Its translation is CASSPSTTNLYGYTF.

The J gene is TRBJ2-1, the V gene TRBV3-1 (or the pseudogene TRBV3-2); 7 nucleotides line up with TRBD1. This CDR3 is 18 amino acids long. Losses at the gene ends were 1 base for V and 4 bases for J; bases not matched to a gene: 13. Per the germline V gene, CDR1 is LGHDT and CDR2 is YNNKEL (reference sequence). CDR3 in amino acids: CASSQGRTGTITYNEQFF. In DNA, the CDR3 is TGTGCCAGCAGCCAAGGGAGGACAGGCACCATTACATACAATGAGCAGTTCTTC.

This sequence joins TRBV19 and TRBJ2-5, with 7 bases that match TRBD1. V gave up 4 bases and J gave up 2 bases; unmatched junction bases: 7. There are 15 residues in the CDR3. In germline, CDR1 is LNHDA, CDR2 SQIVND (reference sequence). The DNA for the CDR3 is TGTGCCAGTAGTAGACCGGGACAGCCACAAGAGACCCAGTACTTC. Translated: CASSRPGQPQETQYF.

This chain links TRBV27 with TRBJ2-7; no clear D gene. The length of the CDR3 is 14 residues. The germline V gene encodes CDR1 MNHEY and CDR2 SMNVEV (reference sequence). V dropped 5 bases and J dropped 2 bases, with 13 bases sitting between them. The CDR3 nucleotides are TGTGCCAGCAGTCCTACCAGGAAAGCCTACGAGCAGTACTTC. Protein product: CASSPTRKAYEQYF.

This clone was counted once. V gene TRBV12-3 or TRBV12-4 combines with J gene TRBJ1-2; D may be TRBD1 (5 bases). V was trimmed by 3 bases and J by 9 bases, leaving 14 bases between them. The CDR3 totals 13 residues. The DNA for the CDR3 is TGTGCCAGCAGTTTCGCCAGGGAGAATAGCTACACCTTC. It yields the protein CASSFARENSYTF.

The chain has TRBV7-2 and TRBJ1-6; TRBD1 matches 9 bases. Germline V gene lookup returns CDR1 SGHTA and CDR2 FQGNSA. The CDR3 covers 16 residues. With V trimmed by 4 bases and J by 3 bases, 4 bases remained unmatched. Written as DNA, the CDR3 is TGTGCCAGCAGCTCGGGACAGGGCTTCTATAATTCACCCCTCCACTTT. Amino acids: CASSSGQGFYNSPLHF.

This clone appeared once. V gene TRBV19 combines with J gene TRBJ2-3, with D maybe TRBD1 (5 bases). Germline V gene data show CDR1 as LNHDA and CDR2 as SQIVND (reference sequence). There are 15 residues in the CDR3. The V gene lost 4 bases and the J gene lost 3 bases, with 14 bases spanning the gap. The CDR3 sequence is CASSTQGKGTDTQYF. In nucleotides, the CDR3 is TGTGCCAGTAGTACGCAGGGAAAAGGGACAGATACGCAGTATTTT.

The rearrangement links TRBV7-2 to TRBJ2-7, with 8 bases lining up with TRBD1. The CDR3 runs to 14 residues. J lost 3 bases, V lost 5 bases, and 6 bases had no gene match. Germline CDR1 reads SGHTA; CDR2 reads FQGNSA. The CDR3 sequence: CASSSRTGLYEQYF. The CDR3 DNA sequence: TGTGCCAGCAGCAGCCGGACAGGGCTCTACGAGCAGTACTTC.

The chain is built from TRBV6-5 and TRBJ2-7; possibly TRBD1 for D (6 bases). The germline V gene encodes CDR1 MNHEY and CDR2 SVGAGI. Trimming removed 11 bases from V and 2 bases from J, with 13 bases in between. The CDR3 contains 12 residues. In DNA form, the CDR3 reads TGTGCCGCCTGGGGGCCCACCTACGAGCAGTACTTC. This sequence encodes CAAWGPTYEQYF.

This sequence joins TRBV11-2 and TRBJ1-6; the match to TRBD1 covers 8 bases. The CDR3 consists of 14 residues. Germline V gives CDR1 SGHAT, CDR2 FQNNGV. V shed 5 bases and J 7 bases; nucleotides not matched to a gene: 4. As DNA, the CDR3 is TGTGCCAGCAGCCGGGACAGGAAGAATTCACCCCTCCACTTT. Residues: CASSRDRKNSPLHF.

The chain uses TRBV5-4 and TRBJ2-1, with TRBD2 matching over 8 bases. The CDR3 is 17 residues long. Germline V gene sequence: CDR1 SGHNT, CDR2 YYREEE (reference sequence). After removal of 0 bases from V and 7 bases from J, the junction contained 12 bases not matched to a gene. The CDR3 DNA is TGTGCCAGCAGCTTGGCCCCCGGCGGGGGGTCGGGTAATGAGCAGTTCTTC. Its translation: CASSLAPGGGSGNEQFF.

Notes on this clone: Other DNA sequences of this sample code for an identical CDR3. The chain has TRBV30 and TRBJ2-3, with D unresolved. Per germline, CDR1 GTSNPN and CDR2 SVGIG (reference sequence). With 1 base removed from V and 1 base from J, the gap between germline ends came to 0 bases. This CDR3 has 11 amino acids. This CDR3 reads CAWSGTDTQYF. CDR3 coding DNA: TGTGCCTGGAGTGGCACAGATACGCAGTATTTT.

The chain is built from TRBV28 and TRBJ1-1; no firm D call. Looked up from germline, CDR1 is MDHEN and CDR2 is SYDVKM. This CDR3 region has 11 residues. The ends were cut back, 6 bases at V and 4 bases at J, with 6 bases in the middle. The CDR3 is CASRGPTEAFF. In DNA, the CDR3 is TGTGCCAGCAGGGGCCCCACTGAAGCTTTCTTT.

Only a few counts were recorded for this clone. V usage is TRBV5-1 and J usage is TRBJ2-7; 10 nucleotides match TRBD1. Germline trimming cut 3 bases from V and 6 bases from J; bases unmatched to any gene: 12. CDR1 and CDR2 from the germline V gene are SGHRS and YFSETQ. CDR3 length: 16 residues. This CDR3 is CASSWGQGSPSGEQYF. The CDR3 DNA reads TGCGCCAGCAGCTGGGGACAGGGGTCCCCCTCAGGCGAGCAGTACTTC.

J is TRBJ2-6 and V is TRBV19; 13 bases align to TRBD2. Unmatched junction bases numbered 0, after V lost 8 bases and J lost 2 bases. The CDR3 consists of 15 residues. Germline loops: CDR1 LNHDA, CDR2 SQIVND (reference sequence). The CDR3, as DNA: TGTGCCAGTGGACTAGCGGGGGCTGGGGCCAACGTCCTGACTTTC. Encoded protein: CASGLAGAGANVLTF.